There are many counts of the clone carrying this T cell receptor beta chain. Its specificity is not known. Combining a sample-barcoded 5' primer with a J-beta primer mix, a second PCR ran for about 7 to 11 cycles. Each cDNA molecule was tagged by a template-switch adaptor with 12 random nucleotides. TCRdb fed the 5' RACE reads into MiXCR, producing one record per CDR3 protein. The sample has hundreds of thousands of distinct CDR3 sequences; about 34% are singletons. These data originate in a study of blood T cells in healthy people across ages. About the study: Template switching caught about one barcoded beta molecule for each two T cells. Findings of the study overall: Compared with aged donors, long-lived donors showed fewer expanded clones, suggesting selection. Significant beta diversity loss was already apparent by age about 42, declining roughly linearly.

Germline loops: CDR1 SGHVS, CDR2 FQNEAQ. The J segment lost 7 bases and the V segment lost 3 bases, leaving 7 bases of the junction unmatched. CDR3 length: 15 residues. The sample comprised blood. The TCR sequence derives from an elderly woman in good health. This chain connects TRBV7-8 to TRBJ2-5; 11 bases align to TRBD2. The CDR3 spells CASSFGTSGGGTQYF. CDR3 DNA sequence: TGTGCCAGCAGCTTCGGGACTAGCGGTGGTGGGACCCAGTACTTC.